These T cell receptor beta chains were read from a single sample in a study of cytomegalovirus exposure and HLA in healthy donors. Sequencing used immunoSEQ multiplex PCR; TCRdb keeps in-frame clones, though not all of them. The table lists 95,000 to 150,000 clones, roughly 95% of them singletons. Specimen: PBMCs. These TCRs come from a man aged 18 to 30 in good health and CMV-seronegative. Each CDR3 is given with its conserved first and last residue. D genes are given only for firm matches. For some rows the clone size is stated as once, few or many, or as a class when expanded; others skip it.

j_call,v_call,clone_size,d_call,cdr3_nt,cdr3_aa
TRBJ2-7,TRBV9,once,TRBD2,TGTGCCAGCAGCGTGGGGGGGAGCCCCTACGAGCAGTACTTC,CASSVGGSPYEQYF
TRBJ1-2,TRBV25-1,-,-,TGTGCCAGCAGTGAAGACAGCCTCAATGGCTACACCTTC,CASSEDSLNGYTF
TRBJ2-1,TRBV29-1,-,-,TGCAGCGTTGCCCTAACAGGGAGCCCGTACAATGAGCAGTTCTTC,CSVALTGSPYNEQFF
TRBJ1-5,TRBV5-1,few,-,TGCGCCAGCAGCTTGACCACAGGGAGCAATCAGCCCCAGCATTTT,CASSLTTGSNQPQHF
TRBJ2-7,TRBV7-7,-,-,TGTGCCAGCAGCTTAGAACAGGGAAGTTACGAGCAGTACTTC,CASSLEQGSYEQYF
TRBJ2-7,TRBV20-1,-,-,TGCAGCCTTCATGCGGACTACGAGCAGTACTTC,CSLHADYEQYF
TRBJ2-3,TRBV13,-,-,TGTGCCAGCAGCTTATCAGGAGGAGATACGCAGTATTTT,CASSLSGGDTQYF
TRBJ1-5,TRBV27,-,-,TGTGCCAGCAGTTTTAGGCAGGGCAGGAGCAATCAGCCCCAGCATTTT,CASSFRQGRSNQPQHF
TRBJ2-7,TRBV19,-,TRBD2,TGTGCCAGTAGTAGAAGCGGGAGGGGATACGAGCAGTACTTC,CASSRSGRGYEQYF
TRBJ1-2,TRBV4-1,-,-,TGCGCCAGCAGCGTCCGGGACATAGAGAACTATGGCTACACCTTC,CASSVRDIENYGYTF
TRBJ2-7,TRBV6-5,-,TRBD2,TGTGCCAGCAGTTACCGGGGAGCGGGAGGGACCTACGAGCAGTACTTC,CASSYRGAGGTYEQYF
TRBJ2-7,TRBV6-1,-,-,TGTGCCAGCAGTGTGACTAGGAACTACGAGCAGTACTTC,CASSVTRNYEQYF
TRBJ2-5,TRBV7-3,-,TRBD2,TGTGCCAGCAGCTTGGCTAGCGGGAGGGCGGAGACCCAGTACTTC,CASSLASGRAETQYF
TRBJ2-2,TRBV7-2,-,TRBD1,TGTGCCAGCAGCTTATCCCGCTACAGGGGGGACGGGGAGCTGTTTTTT,CASSLSRYRGDGELFF
TRBJ2-1,TRBV4-3,-,TRBD2,TGCGCCAGCAGCCAAGAGCCTAGCGGTCCCGAGCAGTTCTTC,CASSQEPSGPEQFF
TRBJ2-1,TRBV9,-,TRBD2,TGTGCCAGCAGCGGGAGTCGAGCGGGAGGCAGCTACAATGAGCAGTTCTTC,CASSGSRAGGSYNEQFF
TRBJ2-7,TRBV29-1,-,TRBD1,TGCAGCATCGAGGGACAGGGTGGCTACGAGCAGTACTTC,CSIEGQGGYEQYF
TRBJ2-7,TRBV10-3,-,TRBD1,TGTGCCATCAGTGAGAGTTCGGGACAGGCGAAATACGAGCAGTACTTC,CAISESSGQAKYEQYF
TRBJ1-1,TRBV19,-,-,TGTGCCACCAGATGGGGGGGATTGAACACTGAAGCTTTCTTT,CATRWGGLNTEAFF
TRBJ2-7,TRBV18,once,TRBD2,TGTGCCAGCTCCTCTAGCGGGAGAAGCGAGCAGTACTTC,CASSSSGRSEQYF
TRBJ2-5,TRBV6-5,-,TRBD2,TGTGCCAGCAGACGGGGGGAAGAGACCCAGTACTTC,CASRRGEETQYF
TRBJ2-2,TRBV11-2,-,-,TGTGCCAGCAGCTGGGCGGGGAACACCGGGGAGCTGTTTTTT,CASSWAGNTGELFF
TRBJ1-2,TRBV7-8,-,TRBD1,TGTGCCAGCAGCTCTAGGACAGGCTCGTATGGCTACACCTTC,CASSSRTGSYGYTF
TRBJ1-3,TRBV15,-,-,TGTGCCACCAGCGAACCGACAGTAAACACCATATATTTT,CATSEPTVNTIYF
TRBJ2-2,TRBV6-6,-,TRBD1,TGTGCCAGCAGTTCCAGTCGACAGGGCACCGGGGAGCTGTTTTTT,CASSSSRQGTGELFF
TRBJ2-7,TRBV27,-,-,TGTGCCAGCAGTTTGGCTAGCGAGTACGAGCAGTACTTC,CASSLASEYEQYF
TRBJ1-5,TRBV4-3,-,TRBD1,TGCGCCAGCAGCCAAGATCGGACAGGGGGAGGATATAGCAATCAGCCCCAGCATTTT,CASSQDRTGGGYSNQPQHF
TRBJ2-1,TRBV11-3,once,TRBD2,TGTGCCAGCAGCTCCCGTGTAGCGGGAGTAAGGAATGAGCAGTTCTTC,CASSSRVAGVRNEQFF
TRBJ2-2,TRBV11-3,-,TRBD2,TGTGCCAGCAGCTCCCGGACTAGCGGGACCGGGGAGCTGTTTTTT,CASSSRTSGTGELFF
TRBJ2-2,TRBV29-1,-,TRBD1,TGCAGCGGACAGGGGGACACCGGGGAGCTGTTTTTT,CSGQGDTGELFF
TRBJ1-2,TRBV29-1,-,TRBD1,TGCAGCGTTGAAGATCCGGGACAGGGGTCTGGCTACACCTTC,CSVEDPGQGSGYTF
TRBJ2-7,TRBV28,-,-,TGTGCCAGCAGGAAAACCGGGACATTAAACTTC,CASRKTGTLNF
TRBJ2-3,TRBV7-9,-,TRBD1,TGTGCCAGCGAGCTTAGGGGGCCGGATACGCAGTATTTT,CASELRGPDTQYF
TRBJ2-1,TRBV11-1,-,TRBD2,TGTGCCAGCAGCTTAGTAGGTAGCGGGAGGCATGAGCAGTTCTTC,CASSLVGSGRHEQFF
TRBJ2-2,TRBV28,-,-,TGTGCCAGCACCCCACCTCCTCCGAGACAAAAGACCGGGGAGCTGTTTTTT,CASTPPPPRQKTGELFF
TRBJ2-2,TRBV15,-,TRBD2,TGTGCCACCAGCAGCCCTAGCGGGAGTCAAGCCGGGGAGCTGTTTTTT,CATSSPSGSQAGELFF
TRBJ1-2,TRBV30,-,-,TGTGCCTGGAGTGTACCCTTACTAGGCTACACCTTC,CAWSVPLLGYTF
TRBJ2-7,TRBV2,-,-,TGTGCCAGCATCCGGACTGGTTTTAACTTC,CASIRTGFNF
TRBJ1-2,TRBV9,-,TRBD1,TGTGCCAGCAGCGCCCGGGACAGCTTCATTTCTAACTATGGCTACACCTTC,CASSARDSFISNYGYTF
TRBJ2-7,TRBV5-1,once,TRBD1,TGCGCCAGCAGTTCAGGGGGCCAGGGCCTTATTTTCTACGAGCAGTACTTC,CASSSGGQGLIFYEQYF
TRBJ1-4,TRBV5-1,-,TRBD1,TGCGCCAGCAGCCTCACAGGGGCTAATGAAAAACTGTTTTTT,CASSLTGANEKLFF
TRBJ2-5,TRBV6-5,-,TRBD1,TGTGCCAGCAGTGAAACAGGGGGTCGGACCCAGTACTTC,CASSETGGRTQYF
TRBJ1-3,TRBV6-5,-,-,TGTGCCAGCAGACGGGGGGCGAGCTCTGGAAACACCATATATTTT,CASRRGASSGNTIYF
TRBJ2-7,TRBV7-2,-,-,TGTGCCAGCAGCCCTAGACTATCTCCTTACGAGCAGTACTTC,CASSPRLSPYEQYF
TRBJ1-1,TRBV7-9,-,-,TGTGCCAGCAGCCTAGTACAGCTGCCTGTGAACACTGAAGCTTTCTTT,CASSLVQLPVNTEAFF
TRBJ1-1,TRBV28,-,TRBD1,TGTGCCAGCATCCCAGGGACAGGGGGCGTTAAGAACACTGAAGCTTTCTTT,CASIPGTGGVKNTEAFF
TRBJ1-2,TRBV30,-,-,TGTGCCTGGAGGAAGGGAGACTACACCTTC,CAWRKGDYTF
TRBJ1-2,TRBV30,-,-,TGTGCCTGGAGTGGACCAGGGTTATGGGATGGCTACACCTTC,CAWSGPGLWDGYTF
TRBJ2-7,TRBV4-1,-,TRBD2,TGCGCCAGCAGCCCCCAGGGCGGGGGTATGTACGAGCAGTACTTC,CASSPQGGGMYEQYF
TRBJ2-7,TRBV7-2,-,-,TGTGCCAGCAGCTTACTGCGAAACTCCTACGAGCAGTACTTC,CASSLLRNSYEQYF
TRBJ1-2,TRBV6-5,-,-,TGTGCCAGCAGTTACATCCCGGACAGATCCTATGGCTACACCTTC,CASSYIPDRSYGYTF
TRBJ2-1,TRBV19,-,-,TGTGCCAGTAGTCCAACCCCGAGCTCCTACAATGAGCAGTTCTTC,CASSPTPSSYNEQFF
TRBJ2-7,TRBV4-3,-,-,TGCGCCAGCAGCCCCCGGGACGGGAGTAGCAACGAGCAGTACTTC,CASSPRDGSSNEQYF
TRBJ1-4,TRBV28,-,-,TGTGCCAGCAGTTTAGTAGGGGATGAAAAACTGTTTTTT,CASSLVGDEKLFF
TRBJ1-5,TRBV6-6,-,-,TGTGCCAGCAGTTACAAAGGCAGCGATCAGCCCCAGCATTTT,CASSYKGSDQPQHF